This entry lists 31 T cell receptor beta chains sequenced from one sample in a study of shared clonotypes between healthy human individuals. Sequenced by immunoSEQ multiplex PCR; TCRdb stores in-frame clones only, minus some. The sample lists about 1.1 million clones; approximately 78% were seen once. The sequenced sample was memory CD4+ T cells from PBMCs. The subset denotes: CD45RA-negative fraction. Receptors were obtained from a man aged 18 to 29 in good health. Some clones in this sample may be carry-over from other donors' samples.

The CDR3 DNA follows: TGTGCCAGCAGCCCAGGGGGCGCGGGCACCGGGGAGCTGTTTTTT. It is translated as CASSPGGAGTGELFF. The chain recombines TRBV6-5 with TRBJ2-2; 8 nucleotides agree with TRBD1. The germline V gene encodes CDR1 MNHEY and CDR2 SVGAGI. There are 15 residues in the CDR3. J lost 4 bases, V lost 6 bases, and 7 bases had no gene match.

This chain links TRBV19 with TRBJ2-1; a possible D gene is TRBD2 (6 bases). CDR1 is LNHDA and CDR2 is SQIVND in the germline V gene (reference sequence). V gave up 6 bases and J gave up 2 bases, with 14 bases separating them. The CDR3 totals 15 residues. The DNA for the CDR3 is TGTGCCAGTAGCAGCTGGGCGGGACCCTACAATGAGCAGTTCTTC. Translation gives CASSSWAGPYNEQFF.

This clone showed up just a few times. This chain joins TRBV29-1 and TRBJ2-5; the match to TRBD1 covers 10 bases. With 7 bases clipped from V and 8 bases from J, the junction kept 13 bases outside the gene matches. CDR1 is SQVTM and CDR2 is ANQGSEA in the germline V gene. This CDR3 is 14 amino acids long. DNA for the CDR3: TGCAGCGCCCGCCGGGACAGGGGAGGGGAAACCCAGTACTTC. It translates to CSARRDRGGETQYF.

The CDR3 DNA is TGTGCCACCAGCAGAGGATCAACAGGGGCCGAGCAGTACTTC. It codes for CATSRGSTGAEQYF. The V gene is TRBV15, the J gene TRBJ2-7; 7 bases match TRBD1. The trim removed 1 base at V and 6 bases at J, leaving 6 bases unmatched. The CDR3 length is 14 residues. The germline gives CDR1 LNHNV, CDR2 YYDKDF (reference sequence).

V gene TRBV14 combines with J gene TRBJ2-2; the D is unclear. Germline values: CDR1 SGHDN, CDR2 FVKESK. V was clipped by 4 bases and J by 3 bases, with 6 bases between them. This CDR3 has 13 residues. The CDR3 nucleotides are TGTGCCAGCAGCCTAGACTACACCGGGGAGCTGTTTTTT. This gives the protein CASSLDYTGELFF.

Comment on this clone: The same CDR3 arises from other DNA sequences in this sample as well. The chain couples TRBV7-2 to TRBJ1-1; the D gene is possibly TRBD1 (5 bases). The germline V gene encodes CDR1 SGHTA and CDR2 FQGNSA. CDR3 length: 13 amino acids. Trimming pared 5 bases from V and 0 bases from J, leaving 7 bases between. The CDR3 coding sequence is TGTGCCAGCAGCGGGGGTATGAACACTGAAGCTTTCTTT. It encodes CASSGGMNTEAFF.

J is TRBJ2-5 and V is TRBV6-7, with D hard to call. TRBV6-7 is an open reading frame, and its role is uncertain. This CDR3 region has 14 residues. The V end lost 1 base, the J end lost 10 bases, and 16 bases lay between the germline ends. The CDR3 nucleotides are TGTGCCAGCAGTTACTTCCGAGGCCTCTTGGACCAGTACTTC. It translates to CASSYFRGLLDQYF.

V usage is TRBV28 and J usage is TRBJ2-7; 8 bases align to TRBD1. This CDR3 has 15 amino acids. Germline assignment: CDR1 MDHEN and CDR2 SYDVKM. The trim removed 5 bases at V and 0 bases at J, leaving 6 bases unmatched. The chain's CDR3 is CASSGTGGSSYEQYF. The CDR3 DNA follows: TGTGCCAGCAGTGGTACAGGGGGTAGCTCCTACGAGCAGTACTTC.

The chain recombines TRBV2 with TRBJ2-7; D gene unclear. The CDR3 covers 14 residues. Germline V gene sequence: CDR1 SNHLY, CDR2 FYNNEI. The ends were cut back, 5 bases at V and 0 bases at J, with 11 bases in the middle. CDR3 coding DNA: TGTGCCAGCAGTCAAGGTAGGGTCTCCTACGAGCAGTACTTC. This translates into CASSQGRVSYEQYF.

The chain employs TRBV4-1 and TRBJ1-4; D not certain. The V and J ends lost 1 base and 8 bases respectively, with 5 bases between them. The germline V gene encodes CDR1 MGHRA and CDR2 YSYEKL. The CDR3 loop spans 12 amino acids. CDR3 protein: CASSQGAEKLFF. The CDR3 region has the DNA TGCGCCAGCAGCCAAGGAGCCGAAAAACTGTTTTTT.

This clone appeared a few times. The same CDR3 is also encoded by other DNA sequences in this sample. This sequence joins TRBV5-1 and TRBJ2-7, with TRBD2 identical over 13 bases. The CDR3 extends over 14 amino acids. V dropped 4 bases and J dropped 4; count of bases not matched to a gene: 2. The germline V gene has CDR1 SGHRS and CDR2 YFSETQ. Here the CDR3 DNA reads TGCGCCAGCAGCCCACTAGCGGGAGGGTACGAGCAGTACTTC. It encodes CASSPLAGGYEQYF.

This clone was counted once. J is TRBJ2-7 and V is TRBV7-2; D tentatively reads TRBD1 or TRBD2 (5 bases each). The CDR3 totals 14 residues. V lost 0 bases and J lost 9, with 15 bases in between. CDR1 is SGHTA, CDR2 FQGNSA, per germline. The CDR3 coding sequence is TGTGCCAGCAGCTTAGCTCAGGCCGGGGCTCGGCAGTACTTC. Its translation: CASSLAQAGARQYF.

This clone was observed a few times. Additional DNA sequences in this sample encode the identical CDR3. V is TRBV2 and J is TRBJ2-3; 11 bases are a match to TRBD2. There are 14 residues in the CDR3. Germline-derived CDR1 and CDR2 are SNHLY and FYNNEI. V was clipped by 6 bases and J by 3 bases; unmatched bases: 2. The CDR3 loop is CASRTSGSTDTQYF. The CDR3 coding sequence is TGTGCCAGCAGAACTAGCGGGAGTACAGATACGCAGTATTTT.

The V gene is TRBV28, the J gene TRBJ1-2; 7 nucleotides line up with TRBD1. Germline lookup yields CDR1 MDHEN and CDR2 SYDVKM. This CDR3 has 13 residues. The V segment lost 7 bases and the J segment 4 bases; nucleotides outside the gene matches: 6. Written as DNA, the CDR3 is TGTGCCAGCAATCAGGGGGAGGGCTATGGCTACACCTTC. Encoded protein: CASNQGEGYGYTF.

As for this clone: Other DNA sequences from this sample encode an identical CDR3 as well. V gene TRBV6-1 combines with J gene TRBJ1-5; TRBD1 is a possible D gene (5 bases). The V gene's germline CDR1 is MNHNS and CDR2 SASEGT. The CDR3 totals 14 residues. Deletions cut 0 bases from V and 7 bases from J, with 10 bases between. The CDR3: CASSEAPRGQPQHF. The CDR3 coding sequence is TGTGCCAGCAGTGAAGCGCCGAGGGGACAGCCCCAGCATTTT.

The chain combines TRBV5-8 with TRBJ2-1; TRBD2 might be the D (6 bases). The V end lost 4 bases, the J end lost 4 bases, and 24 bases lay between the germline ends. The germline V gene encodes CDR1 SGHTS and CDR2 YDEGEE. This CDR3 contains 18 residues. CDR3 DNA: TGTGCCAGCAGCATGGCTGTGGGTGTGGAGGGTGTTTACAATGAGCAGTTCTTC. Encoded protein: CASSMAVGVEGVYNEQFF.

A note on this clone: The junction shows a germline mismatch at one end, possibly a read error. The genes are TRBV29-1 and TRBJ2-4; D remains ambiguous. Germline V gives CDR1 SQVTM, CDR2 ANQGSEA. The CDR3 sequence is 13 residues long. The CDR3 is CSAEESRQDIQYF. DNA for the CDR3: TGCAGCGCTGAAGAAAGCAGGCAAGACATTCAGTACTTC.

The chain recombines TRBV5-8 with TRBJ2-1, with a possible D match to TRBD2 (6 bases). This CDR3 has 15 amino acids. CDR1 and CDR2 from the germline V gene are SGHTS and YDEGEE. The V end lost 4 bases, the J end lost 4 bases, and 15 bases lay between the germline ends. The CDR3: CASSETGLYYNEQFF. CDR3 in DNA: TGTGCCAGCAGCGAGACGGGACTCTATTACAATGAGCAGTTCTTC. Full variable domain (outside the CDR3, taken from reference TRBV5-8 and TRBJ2-1): EAGVTQSPTHLIKTRGQQATLRCSPISGHTSVYWYQQALGLGLQFLLWYDEGEERNRGNFPPRFSGRQFPNYSSELNVNALELEDSALYLCASSETGLYYNEQFFGPGTRLTVL.

The rearrangement links TRBV7-8 to TRBJ1-1; 7 bases agree with TRBD1. Germline V CDR1 and CDR2: SGHVS, FQNEAQ. V was clipped by 5 bases and J by 4 bases; unmatched bases: 7. The CDR3 extends over 14 amino acids. The CDR3 DNA sequence: TGTGCCAGCAGCCACAGGGGCGGATCCACTGAAGCTTTCTTT. Amino acids: CASSHRGGSTEAFF. Filled out from reference TRBV7-8 and TRBJ1-1, the complete variable domain reads GAGVSQSPRYKVAKRGQDVALRCDPISGHVSLFWYQQALGQGPEFLTYFQNEAQLDKSGLPSDRFFAERPEGSVSTLKIQRTQQEDSAVYLCASSHRGGSTEAFFGQGTRLTVV.

The DNA of the CDR3 is TGTGCCTGGAATTTCTTTACTAGCCCCTACAATGAGCAGTTCTTC. It specifies CAWNFFTSPYNEQFF. V is TRBV30 and J is TRBJ2-1, with a possible D match to TRBD2 (6 bases). The V end lost 4 bases, the J end lost 2 bases, and 15 bases lay between the germline ends. Germline V gene lookup returns CDR1 GTSNPN and CDR2 SVGIG (reference sequence). The CDR3 loop spans 15 amino acids.

V usage is TRBV5-1 and J usage is TRBJ2-6, with D possibly TRBD1 on 5 matching bases. This CDR3 comprises 17 residues. The V and J ends lost 4 bases and 0 bases respectively, with 14 bases between them. The germline V gene encodes CDR1 SGHRS and CDR2 YFSETQ. The DNA of the CDR3 is TGCGCCAGCAGCAGGGGCGCATCTCGCTCTGGGGCCAACGTCCTGACTTTC. This codes for CASSRGASRSGANVLTF.

This clone appeared a single time. This chain joins TRBV27 and TRBJ2-7; 9 positions match TRBD2. From germline, CDR1 is MNHEY and CDR2 SMNVEV (reference sequence). Trimming removed 6 bases from V and 5 bases from J; junction bases left unmatched: 11. The CDR3 contains 15 residues. The CDR3 nucleotides are TGTGCCAGCAGCCGTCCGGGACTAGCTTACAACGAGCAGTACTTC. Its translation: CASSRPGLAYNEQYF.

The rearrangement joins TRBV18 to TRBJ2-3, with TRBD2 identical over 14 bases. The V segment lost 6 bases and the J segment 4 bases; nucleotides outside the gene matches: 9. Germline CDR1 KGHSH, CDR2 LQKENI. This CDR3 spans 17 amino acids. CDR3: CASSAGTSGSGADTQYF. CDR3 DNA sequence: TGTGCCAGCTCCGCCGGGACTAGCGGGAGTGGGGCAGATACGCAGTATTTT.

The rearrangement links TRBV6-6 to TRBJ1-2; no firm D call. CDR1 and CDR2 (germline): MNHNY, SVGAGI (reference sequence). This CDR3 has 14 amino acids. Trimming removed 5 bases from V and 1 base from J, with 11 bases in between. The CDR3 DNA reads TGTGCCAGCAGTCGCCTCCTTGGTAACTATGGCTACACCTTC. The encoded protein is CASSRLLGNYGYTF.

The chain joins TRBV29-1 to TRBJ2-1; 9 bases are shared with TRBD2. The CDR3 spans 15 residues. The germline CDR1 and CDR2 sequences are SQVTM and ANQGSEA. The J segment lost 0 bases and the V segment lost 4 bases, leaving 4 bases of the junction unmatched. The CDR3 loop is CSVAGTSYSYNEQFF. DNA for the CDR3: TGCAGCGTTGCCGGGACTAGCTACTCCTACAATGAGCAGTTCTTC.

This chain connects TRBV6-1 to TRBJ2-7; D may correspond to TRBD1 or TRBD2 (5 bases each). Germline lookup yields CDR1 MNHNS and CDR2 SASEGT. This CDR3 is 16 amino acids long. V lost 3 bases and J lost 5, with 20 bases in between. CDR3 residues: CASSDRGRYRGDEQYF. DNA for the CDR3: TGTGCCAGCAGTGATCGGGGCCGCTACCGGGGCGACGAGCAGTACTTC.

V is TRBV7-9 and J is TRBJ2-7, with a tentative D call TRBD2 (6 bases). The germline V and J ends were trimmed by 2 bases and 0 bases, with 11 bases remaining between them. This CDR3 is 15 amino acids long. The germline CDR1 and CDR2 sequences are SEHNR and FQNEAQ (reference sequence). The CDR3 sequence is CASSLMEGSSYEQYF. The CDR3 bases are TGTGCCAGCAGCTTAATGGAGGGTAGCTCCTACGAGCAGTACTTC. Combining the CDR3 with reference TRBV7-9 and TRBJ2-7 gives the whole variable domain DTGVSQNPRHKITKRGQNVTFRCDPISEHNRLYWYRQTLGQGPEFLTYFQNEAQLEKSRLLSDRFSAERPKGSFSTLEIQRTEQGDSAMYLCASSLMEGSSYEQYFGPGTRLTVT.

V is TRBV7-3 and J is TRBJ1-1; D unresolved. The CDR3 spans 13 residues. Germline V gene lookup returns CDR1 SGHTA and CDR2 FQGTGA. The V end was cut by 3 bases, the J end by 0 bases, with 5 bases between. In DNA, the CDR3 is TGTGCCAGCAGCTTGTTTTTGAACACTGAAGCTTTCTTT. Protein product: CASSLFLNTEAFF.

This clone has only a few counts. The sample has other DNA sequences that encode this CDR3 too. The chain couples TRBV7-2 to TRBJ1-2, with D possibly being TRBD1 (6 bases). Germline CDR1 reads SGHTA; CDR2 reads FQGNSA. The V end was cut by 4 bases, the J end by 4 bases, with 13 bases between. The CDR3 totals 14 residues. The CDR3 sequence is CASSYRDIGYGYTF. The CDR3 coding sequence is TGTGCCAGCAGCTATCGGGACATCGGCTATGGCTACACCTTC.

This clone has just a few counts. The genes are TRBV5-1 and TRBJ2-7, with 7 bases matching TRBD1. CDR1 and CDR2 (germline): SGHRS, YFSETQ. This CDR3 has 16 amino acids. Unmatched junction bases numbered 9, after V lost 1 base and J lost 2 bases. CDR3 region: CASSLWYGDSPYEQYF. In nucleotides, the CDR3 is TGCGCCAGCAGCTTGTGGTACGGGGACAGCCCCTACGAGCAGTACTTC.

This clone came up once. The chain uses TRBV11-3 and TRBJ1-1; D uncertain. This CDR3 is built from 13 residues. The germline V gene encodes CDR1 SGHNT and CDR2 YENEEA. The germline V and J ends were trimmed by 0 bases and 8 bases, with 10 bases remaining between them. This CDR3 is CASSLDAAGEAFF. The DNA for the CDR3 is TGTGCCAGCAGCTTAGATGCCGCGGGCGAAGCTTTCTTT.